Listed below are T cell receptor beta chains from one sample, sequenced in a study of OX40 agonist ivuxolimab in advanced cancers. Clones were sequenced by immunoSEQ multiplex PCR, and TCRdb holds only the in-frame ones, with some missing. The data show tens of thousands of clones, over 80% seen once. The source material was CD4+ or CD8+ T cells sorted from blood, sampled in a trial of the OX40 agonist ivuxolimab. The receptors derive from an adult with an advanced solid tumor such as melanoma, head and neck, liver or kidney cancer. The CDR3 runs from the conserved cysteine through the conserved F or W. The D gene is left open where the match is weak. Some rows mark clone size as missing; the rest say once, few, many or name a class of expanded clone.

. TRBJ2-7 . TRBV19 TGTGCCAGTAGTATATCAGCGTTGGGGGTCTCCTACGAGCAGTACTTC CASSISALGVSYEQYF
TRBD1 TRBJ2-5 . TRBV10-3 TGTGCCATCAGTGCAGGACAGGGGCGCCAACAGACCCAGTACTTC CAISAGQGRQQTQYF
. TRBJ1-2 . TRBV5-4 TGTGCCAGCAGCTTGGAAGATAACTATGGCTACACCTTC CASSLEDNYGYTF
. TRBJ1-6 . TRBV19 TGTGCCAGTAGAGGGGGGTTGGGGACACGGGATTCACCCCTCCACTTT CASRGGLGTRDSPLHF
. TRBJ1-3 . TRBV6-5 TGTGCCAGCAGTTACTCGGCGTCCGGCGGGAACACCATATATTTT CASSYSASGGNTIYF
. TRBJ2-1 . TRBV7-2 TGTGCCAGCAGCTCGGATGGAGGGCGCAGCTCCTACAATGAGCAGTTCTTC CASSSDGGRSSYNEQFF
. TRBJ1-5 . TRBV28 TGTGCCAGCAGTTTGAGTGGTCAGCCCCAGCATTTT CASSLSGQPQHF
TRBD1 TRBJ1-1 . TRBV6-1 TGTGCTACTCTAAACAGGGGTCTTGGGTCCGCCGAAGCTTTCTTT CATLNRGLGSAEAFF
. TRBJ1-1 . TRBV1 TGCACCAGCAGCCACCCCCCAGGGACAGAGAACACTGAAGCTTTCTTT CTSSHPPGTENTEAFF
. TRBJ2-7 . TRBV23-1 TGCGCCAGCAGTCTCCCTTTAAGACAGCCAAAGAACGAGCAGTACTTC CASSLPLRQPKNEQYF
. TRBJ2-3 . TRBV7-9 TGTGCCAGCAGCTTAATGACTAGGGAGAGCGCAGATACGCAGTATTTT CASSLMTRESADTQYF
. TRBJ2-5 . TRBV27 TGTGCCAGCAGTTCACGGCCGCAAGAGACCCAGTACTTC CASSSRPQETQYF
. TRBJ1-5 . TRBV29-1 TGCAGCGTTGAGGGGTCAGGTAATCAGCCCCAGCATTTT CSVEGSGNQPQHF
. TRBJ1-5 . TRBV7-2 TGTGCCAGCAGCTGGTCCGGGGGGAATCAGCCCCAGCATTTT CASSWSGGNQPQHF
. TRBJ2-5 . TRBV15 TGTGCCACCAGCAGAGATAACGAGGGTCGGGAGACCCAGTACTTC CATSRDNEGRETQYF
TRBD1 TRBJ2-7 once TRBV28 TGTGCCAGCAGACCTACCGGGCTGCCGACAGGGTGGTACGAGCAGTACTTC CASRPTGLPTGWYEQYF
. TRBJ1-1 . TRBV4-1 TGCGCCAGCAGCCAAGATTTAGGGCGAGAAGCTTTCTTT CASSQDLGREAFF
TRBD2 TRBJ2-7 . TRBV4-3 TGCGCCAGCAGCCATTCTGATCCCGGGACTAGCGCTATCTCCTACGAGCAGTACTTC CASSHSDPGTSAISYEQYF
. TRBJ1-3 once TRBV19 TGTGCCAGTATAGAGGAGGGGCAACAGCGGGACACCATATATTTT CASIEEGQQRDTIYF
. TRBJ1-5 few TRBV28 TGTGCCAGCAGTTCAACAACGAGGGGCGAGCCCCAGCATTTT CASSSTTRGEPQHF
TRBD1 TRBJ2-7 few TRBV6-5 TGTGCCAGCAGTCGCGGACAGGGGACAAGGGAGCAGTACTTC CASSRGQGTREQYF
. TRBJ1-1 few TRBV9 TGTGCCAGCAGCGTAGTGATGAACACTGAAGCTTTCTTT CASSVVMNTEAFF
. TRBJ2-6 . TRBV7-8 TGTGCCAGCAGCTTGGGGCGAAGACGTGGGGCCAACGTCCTGACTTTC CASSLGRRRGANVLTF
. TRBJ1-5 . TRBV5-8 TGTGCCAGCAGCTTGTGGGATCAGCCCCAGCATTTT CASSLWDQPQHF
. TRBJ2-5 . TRBV7-2 TGTGCCAGCAGCTCAATGGGAATCCAAGAGACCCAGTACTTC CASSSMGIQETQYF
TRBD2 TRBJ2-2 . TRBV6-5 TGTGCCAGCAGTAATAATCGGGAGGCCGGGGAGCTGTTTTTT CASSNNREAGELFF
TRBD2 TRBJ2-3 . TRBV14 TGTGCCAGCAGCCCCCGCCAGCGGGAGGCGAGCACAGATACGCAGTATTTT CASSPRQREASTDTQYF
TRBD1 TRBJ1-5 . TRBV2 TGTGCCAGCACCGGGACAGGGAATCAGCCCCAGCATTTT CASTGTGNQPQHF
. TRBJ1-1 . TRBV18 TGTGCCAGCTCACCCAGCCAAATGGCCGGTGAAGCTTTCTTT CASSPSQMAGEAFF
. TRBJ1-3 . TRBV5-6 TGTGCCAGCAGCTTGGCCGGAAACACCATATATTTT CASSLAGNTIYF
TRBD1 TRBJ1-1 . TRBV10-1 TGCGCCAGCAGGGATGGACAGGGATCCACTGAAGCTTTCTTT CASRDGQGSTEAFF
. TRBJ2-5 once TRBV21-1 TGTGCCAGCAGCAGAGGACTAGCGGAAGAGACCCAGTACTTC CASSRGLAEETQYF
. TRBJ1-4 . TRBV15 TGTGCCACCAGCAGTACTTTGGGTTTGGGTGAAAAACTGTTTTTT CATSSTLGLGEKLFF
. TRBJ2-1 . TRBV5-1 TGCGCCAGCAGCGAACTTGCTGGGGAAAATGAGCAGTTCTTC CASSELAGENEQFF
. TRBJ2-1 . TRBV19 TGTGCCAGTAGTACCGGGGCCTTCTACAATGAGCAGTTCTTC CASSTGAFYNEQFF
. TRBJ1-3 . TRBV5-4 TGTGCCAGCAGCAACCCTCAGGGGCGAGGGGCCTACACCATATATTTT CASSNPQGRGAYTIYF
. TRBJ2-2 . TRBV11-2 TGTGCCAGCAGCGTCGGGGCGACGGACACCGGGGAGCTGTTTTTT CASSVGATDTGELFF
. TRBJ2-7 . TRBV11-1 TGTGCCAGCAGCACCGAGTACGAGCAGTACTTC CASSTEYEQYF
. TRBJ2-1 . TRBV5-5 TGTGCCAGCAGCCGTAGCCTAGGTCTGTTCTTC CASSRSLGLFF
. TRBJ2-3 . TRBV27 TGTGCCAGCAGTTTTAGAGGGGGAGGGGGCACAGATACGCAGTATTTT CASSFRGGGGTDTQYF
. TRBJ2-7 . TRBV7-9 TGTGCCAGCAGCCATCTAAGGGGAGGCGTGCACGAGCAGTACTTC CASSHLRGGVHEQYF
. TRBJ2-7 . TRBV6-6 TGTGCCAGCAGTTACTCCCGACTAGTACCCGAGCAGTACTTC CASSYSRLVPEQYF
TRBD2 TRBJ2-1 . TRBV2 TGTGCCAGCCTGGGACTAGCGGCGAGCAATGAGCAGTTCTTC CASLGLAASNEQFF
. TRBJ2-1 . TRBV7-2 TGTGCCAGCAGATCTAGGGACTTTTACAATGAGCAGTTCTTC CASRSRDFYNEQFF
. TRBJ1-2 few TRBV6-5 TGTGCCAGCAGTGAACAGGGAAGCTATGGCTACACCTTC CASSEQGSYGYTF
. TRBJ2-7 . TRBV20-1 TGCAGTGCTAGGCCGGGGAAGCAGCAGTACTTC CSARPGKQQYF
. TRBJ1-5 . TRBV4-2 TGTGCCAGCAGCCAAGATGAAGAAAATCAGCCCCAGCATTTT CASSQDEENQPQHF
TRBD2 TRBJ2-7 once TRBV6-1 TGTGCCAGCAGAGGACTAGCGGGCTCCTACGAGCAGTACTTC CASRGLAGSYEQYF
. TRBJ1-5 . TRBV27 TGTGCCAGCAGCCTAGAAGGGGTAGATCAGCCCCAGCATTTT CASSLEGVDQPQHF
. TRBJ1-1 . TRBV6-6 TGTGCCAGCGGGGACCTAACACGGAACACTGAAGCTTTCTTT CASGDLTRNTEAFF
. TRBJ1-5 . TRBV11-2 TGTGCCAGCAGCTTGAAGGGGTCCGTTCTCTATAGCAATCAGCCCCAGCATTTT CASSLKGSVLYSNQPQHF